These 21 T cell receptor beta chains were all obtained from the same sample, sequenced in a study of CD8+ T cells in alopecia areata. RNA extraction and reverse transcription yielded cDNA as sequencing template. Produced via immunoSEQ multiplex PCR; TCRdb's table is partial and in-frame only. The sample is made up of around 300,000 clones, none counted only once. Scientists pooled cutaneous lymph node cells and sorted them on CD4, CD8alpha, NKG2D, NKG2ACE and other markers. The sequencing input was CD4+ T cells sorted from a lymph node. The receptors originated from a C3H/HeJ mouse with alopecia areata. The strain is characterized by the MHC haplotype H2-k.

Only a few counts were recorded for this clone. Gene names and germline match the mouse. The read ends 4 residues early relative to the CDR3; the germline J gene fills the gap. This sequence joins TRBV13-1 and TRBJ2-7; D ambiguous. CDR1 NSHNY and CDR2 SYGAGN come from the germline V gene. The CDR3 loop spans 12 amino acids. CDR3 protein: CASSVDKYEQYF. CDR3 bases read: TGTGCCAGCAGTGTCGACAAATAT.

This clone showed up just a few times. Mouse gene names and germline throughout. The read is 4 residues too short to cover the CDR3 end, so that end is filled in from the germline J gene. The rearrangement uses TRBV19 and TRBJ2-3; 7 nucleotides line up with TRBD2. CDR3 length equals 14 residues. The germline V gene has CDR1 FNHDT and CDR2 SITEND (reference sequence). Partial CDR3 DNA: TGTGCCAGCAGTATACCGCTGGGGGAAGAA. It codes for CASSIPLGEE. The entire CDR3 sequence reads CASSIPLGEETLYF. The complete variable domain, with remaining parts taken from reference TRBV19 and TRBJ2-3, reads GGIITQTPKFLIGQEGQKLTLKCQQNFNHDTMYWYRQDSGKGLRLIYYSITENDLQKGDLSEGYDASREKKSSFSLTVTSAQKNEMAVFLCASSIPLGEETLYFGSGTRLTVL.

A note on this clone: The gene symbols are mouse symbols. The read ends 4 residues early relative to the CDR3; the germline J gene fills the gap. This sequence joins TRBV13-1 and TRBJ2-7; 10 bases agree with TRBD2. The germline CDR1 and CDR2 sequences are NSHNY and SYGAGN. The CDR3 spans 14 residues. The CDR3 loop reads CASSPLWGGDEQYF. The sequenced part of the CDR3 DNA is TGTGCCAGCAGCCCCCTCTGGGGGGGCGAT.

This clone has a count of ten or more. The gene names given are mouse names. The CDR3 goes on 4 residues after the read ends, and that part is filled in from the germline J gene. This chain uses TRBV29 with TRBJ1-2, with 10 bases aligning to TRBD1. V trimming: 6 bases; J trimming: 4 bases; junction bases outside the gene matches: 5. This CDR3 region has 14 residues. Germline CDR1 reads MSHET; CDR2 reads SYDVDS. CDR3 region: CASSRTGGGSDYTF. The sequenced part of the CDR3 DNA is TGTGCTAGCAGCCGGACAGGGGGGGGCTCC.

In this sample, this clone turned up a few times. Genes and germline are mouse. The read terminates 3 residues before the CDR3 end, so the remaining end is supplied by the germline J gene. This chain uses TRBV1 with TRBJ1-6; 12 bases are shared with TRBD1. TRBJ1-6 counts as an open reading frame of uncertain function. V dropped 4 bases and J dropped 4; count of bases not matched to a gene: 5. Germline V gene lookup returns CDR1 NSQYPW and CDR2 LRSPGD (reference sequence). CDR3 size: 17 residues. Incomplete CDR3 DNA: TGCACCTGCAGTGTCTCGGGACAGGGGGCTTATAATTCGCCC. It translates to CTCSVSGQGAYNSP. The whole CDR3 sequence reads CTCSVSGQGAYNSPLYF.

Remarks on this clone: The genes and germline here are from mouse. The read ends 3 residues shy of where the CDR3 ends; the end is completed using the germline J gene. V is TRBV5 and J is TRBJ1-6; the D gene is possibly TRBD1 (6 bases). TRBJ1-6 is reported as an ORF; its role is uncertain. This CDR3 has 16 amino acids. Between the trimmed V and J ends, which lost 0 bases and 3 bases, there was a span of 9 bases. Per the germline V gene, CDR1 is LGHNA and CDR2 is YNLKQL (reference sequence). The CDR3 loop is CASSQEEGVYNSPLYF. The CDR3 DNA, read in part, is TGTGCCAGCAGCCAAGAGGAGGGGGTCTATAATTCGCCC.

About this clone itself: Mouse gene names apply. The read halts 4 residues ahead of the CDR3 end, with the missing end drawn from the germline J gene. This specimen includes other DNA sequences encoding the same CDR3. V is TRBV19 and J is TRBJ2-7; D gene ambiguous. The germline CDR1 and CDR2 sequences are FNHDT and SITEND (reference sequence). The V end was cut by 5 bases, the J end by 0 bases, with 12 bases between. The length of the CDR3 is 14 residues. The CDR3: CASSPRQSSYEQYF. CDR3 DNA, as far as it was read: TGTGCCAGCAGCCCGAGACAAAGCTCCTAT.

A word on this clone: Each gene name is a mouse one. The read ends 4 residues early relative to the CDR3; the germline J gene fills the gap. The chain has TRBV13-3 and TRBJ2-5, with 12 bases aligning to TRBD1. Germline loops: CDR1 NNHDY, CDR2 SYVADS. The V and J ends lost 1 base and 3 bases, in that order; junction bases with no gene match: 6. The CDR3 consists of 17 residues. The sequenced CDR3 bases are TGTGCCAGCAGTGATCGGGGACAGGGGGCTAGGCAAGAC. Protein sequence: CASSDRGQGARQD. The full CDR3 reads CASSDRGQGARQDTQYF.

As concerns this clone: Each gene name is a mouse one. The read terminates 4 residues ahead of where the CDR3 ends, so the germline J gene completes it. This specimen includes other DNA sequences encoding the same CDR3. V usage is TRBV31 and J usage is TRBJ2-2; D is uncertain. The germline V and J ends were trimmed by 1 base and 0 bases, with 6 bases remaining between them. Germline loops: CDR1 GKSSPN, CDR2 SITVG. The CDR3 has 14 amino acids. The CDR3: CAWSPQANTGQLYF. The covered CDR3 bases are TGTGCCTGGAGTCCTCAGGCAAACACCGGG.

In the case of this clone: The gene symbols are mouse symbols. The CDR3 extends 4 residues past the end of the read, so its final part is completed from the germline J gene. Other DNA variants within this sample encode the same CDR3. This chain joins TRBV13-1 and TRBJ1-1, with TRBD1 matching 8 bases. Germline V gene lookup returns CDR1 NSHNY and CDR2 SYGAGN. The CDR3 is 15 amino acids. The J segment lost 1 base and the V segment lost 0 bases, leaving 2 bases of the junction unmatched. CDR3 loop: CASSDAGTGNTEVFF. The covered CDR3 bases are TGTGCCAGCAGTGATGCAGGGACAGGGAACACA.

About this clone itself: The gene symbols are mouse symbols. The read ends 4 residues shy of where the CDR3 ends; the end is completed using the germline J gene. This rearrangement joins TRBV13-2 to TRBJ2-7, with 8 bases matching TRBD2. Germline-derived CDR1 and CDR2 are NNHNN and SYGAGS (reference sequence). Trimming removed 0 bases from V and 2 bases from J; junction bases left unmatched: 4. This CDR3 spans 15 amino acids. The CDR3 DNA, read in part, is TGTGCCAGCGGTGATGCAACTGGGGGAACCTAT. Amino acid sequence: CASGDATGGTY. The entire CDR3 sequence reads CASGDATGGTYEQYF.

Turning to this clone: The gene symbols are mouse symbols. This CDR3 is also generated by other DNA sequences in the sample. The CDR3 sequence is CASSDGLGGYEQYF. CDR3 bases read: TGTGCCAGCAGTGATGGTCTGGGGGGTTAT. The rearrangement joins TRBV13-1 to TRBJ2-7; 8 positions match TRBD2. The DNA ends 4 residues before the CDR3 does, and the rest of the CDR3 is filled in from the germline J gene. Germline values: CDR1 NSHNY, CDR2 SYGAGN. The CDR3 spans 14 residues.

In this sample, this clone turned up a few times. The listed genes are named as in mouse. The sequenced fragment ends 4 residues before the CDR3 boundary, so the rest is inferred from the germline J gene. This CDR3 is also generated by other DNA sequences in the sample. V is TRBV1 and J is TRBJ2-1; D is perhaps TRBD1 (5 bases). V gave up 3 bases and J gave up 4 bases, with 10 bases separating them. CDR3 length: 14 amino acids. CDR1 is NSQYPW and CDR2 is LRSPGD in the germline V gene (reference sequence). CDR3 in amino acids: CTCSATDNYAEQFF. Partial CDR3 DNA: TGCACCTGCAGTGCGACGGACAATTATGCT. The full variable domain, rest sourced from reference TRBV1 and TRBJ2-1, is VTLLEQNPRWRLVPRGQAVNLRCILKNSQYPWMSWYQQDLQKQLQWLFTLRSPGDKEVKSLPGADYLATRVTDTELRLQVANMSQGRTLYCTCSATDNYAEQFFGPGTRLTVL.

In regard to this clone: Germline and genes here are mouse. The read terminates 4 residues ahead of where the CDR3 ends, so the germline J gene completes it. The sample carries other DNA sequences with the same CDR3. This chain joins TRBV13-3 and TRBJ1-1; 8 bases fit TRBD1. V dropped 3 bases and J dropped 3; count of bases not matched to a gene: 4. The CDR3 sequence is 14 residues long. The V gene's germline CDR1 is NNHDY and CDR2 SYVADS. Incomplete CDR3 DNA: TGTGCCAGCAGTGGGCAGGGGGCTGACACA. Translated: CASSGQGADT. The CDR3 reads in full as CASSGQGADTEVFF.

In the case of this clone: The genes and germline here are from mouse. The CDR3 end falls 4 residues outside the read, so it is completed with the germline J gene. V and J are TRBV5 and TRBJ2-1; D perhaps matches TRBD2 (6 bases). The ends were cut back, 4 bases at V and 3 bases at J, with 7 bases in the middle. Looked up from germline, CDR1 is LGHNA and CDR2 is YNLKQL (reference sequence). This CDR3 is 13 amino acids long. CDR3 in amino acids: CASSPLGYAEQFF. CDR3 DNA (partial): TGTGCCAGCAGCCCACTGGGCTATGCT.

As regards this clone: Each gene name is a mouse one. The read finishes 4 residues shy of the CDR3 end, and the germline J gene is used to complete it. This chain connects TRBV13-3 to TRBJ2-2; D is undetermined. The CDR3 is 14 amino acids. The V and J ends lost 5 bases and 0 bases respectively, with 8 bases between them. Germline V gene sequence: CDR1 NNHDY, CDR2 SYVADS. The chain's CDR3 is CASSPAANTGQLYF. CDR3 bases read: TGTGCCAGCAGCCCTGCCGCAAACACCGGG.

This clone showed up just a few times. Gene names refer to mouse genes. The CDR3 end is not reached by the read, which stops 4 residues before it; the germline J gene fills it in. This chain joins TRBV1 and TRBJ1-2; D may be TRBD1 (6 bases). Trimming stripped 2 bases from V and 0 bases from J, with 10 bases between. The CDR3 sequence is 15 residues long. Looked up from germline, CDR1 is NSQYPW and CDR2 is LRSPGD (reference sequence). The sequenced CDR3 bases are TGCACCTGCAGTGCACAGGGGAGAGCAAACTCC. This encodes CTCSAQGRANS. From start to end, the CDR3 is CTCSAQGRANSDYTF.

A few counts support this clone. Germline and genes here are mouse. Sequencing ends 4 residues short of the CDR3 end; the germline J gene provides the rest. The chain links TRBV31 to TRBJ1-2; D possibly corresponds to TRBD1 (6 bases). Trimming shortened V by 3 bases and J by 1 base, and 6 bases separated the two germline ends. The CDR3 consists of 12 residues. Germline loops: CDR1 GKSSPN, CDR2 SITVG. The CDR3 is CAWRDRNSDYTF. The part of the CDR3 DNA that was read is TGTGCCTGGAGGGACAGAAACTCC.

In the case of this clone: Mouse gene names apply. The read terminates 4 residues before the CDR3 end, so the remaining end is supplied by the germline J gene. The rearrangement uses TRBV13-2 and TRBJ2-7, with D hard to call. Trimming stripped 1 base from V and 0 bases from J, with 5 bases between. This CDR3 contains 13 residues. Germline V CDR1 and CDR2: NNHNN, SYGAGS (reference sequence). The CDR3 loop is CASGDHSSYEQYF. CDR3 DNA (partial): TGTGCCAGCGGTGATCACAGCTCCTAT.

In regard to this clone: The listed genes are named as in mouse. Read data end 4 residues before the CDR3 end; the end is taken from the germline J gene. V and J are TRBV12-1 and TRBJ2-2, with 9 nucleotides matching TRBD1. Trimming took 2 bases from V and 3 from J; bases not matched to a gene: 6. Per the germline V gene, CDR1 is SGHSN and CDR2 is HYEKVE. This CDR3 has 16 residues. The sequenced part of the CDR3 DNA is TGTGCCAGCTCTCCGGGACAGGGAGAGGACACCGGG. This translates into CASSPGQGEDTG. The CDR3 reads in full as CASSPGQGEDTGQLYF.

This clone was observed a few times. The genes are named according to mouse. The missing CDR3 end, 4 residues past where the read stops, is filled in from the germline J gene. This sequence joins TRBV19 and TRBJ2-1, with 11 nucleotides matching TRBD2. The CDR3 runs to 14 residues. J lost 3 bases, V lost 7 bases, and 3 bases had no gene match. Per germline, CDR1 FNHDT and CDR2 SITEND (reference sequence). The sequenced CDR3 bases are TGTGCCAGCGCCGGGACTGGGGGCTATGCT. This gives the protein CASAGTGGYA. The complete CDR3 protein is CASAGTGGYAEQFF.